A selection of T cell receptor beta chains follows, all from one sample in a study of identical twins. MiXCR, applied by TCRdb to the 5' RACE reads, yields one record per CDR3 protein. The sample has about 240,000 distinct CDR3 sequences, roughly 7.5% seen once. The same sample was also used in a study of yellow fever vaccine responses in identical twins.

Sequencing input: CD8+ T cells sorted from blood. All receptors derive from a woman aged 18-29 years in good health. Each CDR3 is given with its conserved first and last residue. A D gene is named only where the DNA matches it firmly. Expanded clones get a size class; other rows say once, few or many, or leave the size out.

TRBJ2-1,few,TRBD2,TRBV3-1,CASSRTSGLYNEQFF
TRBJ2-5,many,.,TRBV5-1,CASSLRGAGSAQETQYF
TRBJ1-1,few,.,TRBV6-1,CASSEIGGGEAFF
TRBJ2-1,few,TRBD2,TRBV6-5,CASGSGSYEQFF
TRBJ1-5,few,.,TRBV28,CASSFMSGVDDNQPQHF
TRBJ2-3,.,.,TRBV4-1,CASSQEGPVTDTQYF
TRBJ2-3,.,.,TRBV3-1,CASRGGSQTYTDTQYF
TRBJ1-5,.,.,TRBV20-1,CSARDSSNQPQHF
TRBJ1-6,few,TRBD1,TRBV28,CASRSVDRVFSPLHF
TRBJ2-3,.,.,TRBV3-1,CASSQELWDTQYF
TRBJ2-7,many,TRBD2,TRBV5-1,CASSSGTSASYEQYF
TRBJ2-1,many,.,TRBV10-2,CASRLGGDYNEQFF
TRBJ1-2,few,.,TRBV4-1,CASSQDIPGRSQPYGYTF
TRBJ2-1,once,TRBD2,TRBV7-9,CASSPRTSGGKNEQFF
TRBJ2-2,many,.,TRBV12-3/TRBV12-4,CASSLVRGGTGELFF
TRBJ1-4,many,.,TRBV12-3/TRBV12-4,CASRDNREKDEKLFF
TRBJ1-2,.,TRBD1,TRBV20-1,CSARLRDRGPYGYTF
TRBJ2-1,many,TRBD1,TRBV5-6,CASSLDRGERYNEQFF
TRBJ2-3,.,TRBD2,TRBV4-1,CASSQAWASGVTDTQYF
TRBJ1-2,few,.,TRBV7-9,CASTTADGELYGYTF
TRBJ2-5,.,.,TRBV7-9,CASSLGGTDYQETQYF
TRBJ2-1,many,.,TRBV7-9,CASSLVRRASNEQFF
TRBJ2-1,many,TRBD2,TRBV28,CASRSSSGGRVKNEQFF
TRBJ2-6,.,.,TRBV5-5,CASCIVSGANVLTF
TRBJ2-1,few,TRBD2,TRBV28,CASSLGASGMDEQFF
TRBJ2-1,few,TRBD2,TRBV6-2/TRBV6-3,CASSYSREGNEQFF
TRBJ2-2,few,.,TRBV28,CASSLFFPTRNTGELFF
TRBJ2-1,.,.,TRBV7-3,CASSSRNEQFF
TRBJ2-3,few,.,TRBV20-1,CSARDGGGADTQYF
TRBJ2-1,few,TRBD2,TRBV5-5,CASSLEAGGPNEQFF
TRBJ2-5,many,TRBD2,TRBV7-9,CASSLGTSEEETQYF
TRBJ2-5,many,TRBD2,TRBV4-1,CASSQDNGVAGGGQYF
TRBJ2-1,many,TRBD1,TRBV3-1,CASSLTGGAYNEQFF
TRBJ2-7,few,.,TRBV27,CASRPSAGQLVFEQYF
TRBJ2-1,many,TRBD2,TRBV12-3/TRBV12-4,CASSLRLAGGRNEQFF
TRBJ1-2,few,TRBD1,TRBV6-5,CASNSGTGIDGYTF
TRBJ2-7,few,TRBD1,TRBV11-3,CASSLETGSYEQYF
TRBJ2-3,few,.,TRBV9,CASSVKGALPGRWVKSTDTQYF
TRBJ1-1,many,.,TRBV4-1,CASSQGGRGEAFF
TRBJ2-2,few,TRBD2,TRBV7-9,CASSGHGTSGQTGELFF
TRBJ2-1,many,TRBD1,TRBV7-8,CASSLTRDSPYNEQFF
TRBJ2-1,.,.,TRBV2,CASSEWITNGYNEQFF
TRBJ2-1,many,TRBD2,TRBV10-3,CAISESSSGDNEQFF
TRBJ2-1,.,TRBD2,TRBV27,CASSLFRDYYYNEQFF
TRBJ2-2,.,.,TRBV7-8,CASSLEAGGSGELFF
TRBJ2-2,.,TRBD1,TRBV6-5,CASSFLDRVKTGELFF
TRBJ2-7,.,TRBD1,TRBV11-2,CASSLWAGGPYEQYF
TRBJ1-1,few,.,TRBV13,CASSLTSWAENTEAFF
TRBJ1-5,.,.,TRBV7-9,CASSLFEGSNQPQHF